Shown below are 11 T cell receptor beta chains from a single sample sequenced in a study of cytomegalovirus exposure and HLA in healthy donors. Primers included in the PCR were 60 Vbeta and 13 Jbeta primers. The assay was immunoSEQ multiplex PCR, and TCRdb's table has in-frame clones only and misses some. The table lists approximately 160,000 clones, approximately 80% of them singletons. The sample was PBMCs. The origin of the receptors is a man in his late teens or twenties in good health and CMV-seropositive.

The CDR3 coding sequence is TGTGCCAGCAGTGTCACCGGGACAAGCTATGGCTACACCTTC. Protein sequence: CASSVTGTSYGYTF. The rearrangement links TRBV6-4 to TRBJ1-2; possible D gene TRBD1, 6 bases. This CDR3 has 14 amino acids. CDR1 is MRHNA and CDR2 is SNTAGT in the germline V gene. V was pared by 4 bases and J by 4 bases, with 13 bases between.

The chain is built from TRBV11-2 and TRBJ2-1; D may match TRBD1 or TRBD2 (6 bases each). The CDR3 is 15 amino acids. V dropped 6 bases and J dropped 2 bases, with 14 bases sitting between them. Per germline, CDR1 SGHAT and CDR2 FQNNGV. In DNA, the CDR3 is TGTGCCAGCAGTTTACAGGGACTCCCCTACAATGAGCAGTTCTTC. Amino acids: CASSLQGLPYNEQFF.

The J gene is TRBJ1-2, the V gene TRBV5-4, with D perhaps TRBD1 (5 bases). Trimming removed 2 bases from V and 3 bases from J, with 11 bases in between. This CDR3 spans 14 amino acids. The germline V gene encodes CDR1 SGHNT and CDR2 YYREEE (reference sequence). CDR3 nucleotide sequence: TGTGCCAGCAGCTTATCCCCGGGGGACTATGGCTACACCTTC. Its translation is CASSLSPGDYGYTF.

The V gene is TRBV7-2, the J gene TRBJ1-4, with D possibly matching TRBD1 (6 bases). Germline CDR1 and CDR2: SGHTA and FQGNSA. The CDR3 has 12 residues. The V gene lost 5 bases and the J gene lost 8 bases, with 9 bases spanning the gap. CDR3 nucleotide sequence: TGTGCCAGCAGCGAAACAGGGGAAAAACTGTTTTTT. Protein sequence: CASSETGEKLFF.

The chain couples TRBV29-1 to TRBJ2-1, with a possible D match to TRBD1 (6 bases). The CDR3 is made up of 18 amino acids. Germline V gene sequence: CDR1 SQVTM, CDR2 ANQGSEA. V was cut by 5 bases and J by 0 bases, with 23 bases left in between. DNA for the CDR3: TGCAGCGTTCTAGGGCTAGTGGGGGCCACCAGCTCCTACAATGAGCAGTTCTTC. Translated, it gives CSVLGLVGATSSYNEQFF.

The rearrangement joins TRBV2 to TRBJ2-1; D remains ambiguous. The CDR3 spans 16 residues. Germline lookup yields CDR1 SNHLY and CDR2 FYNNEI. V was pared by 5 bases and J by 7 bases, with 21 bases between. CDR3 bases: TGTGCCAGCAGTCTTACCGGATGGTCGTCCGGGAATGAGCAGTTCTTC. Encoded protein: CASSLTGWSSGNEQFF.

The chain employs TRBV6-5 and TRBJ1-2; TRBD1 agrees at 7 bases. There are 15 residues in the CDR3. The trim removed 7 bases at V and 2 bases at J, leaving 10 bases unmatched. Germline CDR1 is MNHEY and CDR2 is SVGAGI. DNA for the CDR3: TGTGCCAGCACACGACCTTCGACAGGGAACTATGGCTACACCTTC. It is translated as CASTRPSTGNYGYTF.

This rearrangement joins TRBV14 to TRBJ2-7; D is unresolved. Trimming removed 0 bases at V and 3 bases at J, with 3 bases between. Looked up from germline, CDR1 is SGHDN and CDR2 is FVKESK. There are 12 residues in the CDR3. The CDR3, as DNA: TGTGCCAGCAGCCAAGATCTCTACGAGCAGTACTTC. Protein product: CASSQDLYEQYF.

The chain uses TRBV11-2 and TRBJ2-7, with a possible D match to TRBD2 (5 bases). The CDR3 is 13 amino acids. Germline CDR1 and CDR2: SGHAT and FQNNGV. The germline V and J ends were trimmed by 1 base and 6 bases, with 10 bases remaining between them. CDR3 sequence reads: CASSLVGEGEQYF. The CDR3 region has the DNA TGTGCCAGCAGCTTAGTCGGGGAAGGCGAGCAGTACTTC.

The chain recombines TRBV4-1 with TRBJ1-2; possible D gene TRBD1, 5 bases. V dropped 1 base and J dropped 3 bases, with 15 bases sitting between them. There are 16 residues in the CDR3. The germline CDR1 and CDR2 sequences are MGHRA and YSYEKL. The DNA of the CDR3 is TGCGCCAGCAGCCAAGGAGAGACAGTTGGGTACTATGGCTACACCTTC. It is translated as CASSQGETVGYYGYTF.

The sample holds one count of this clone. V usage is TRBV7-2 and J usage is TRBJ1-1; unclear D gene. Germline CDR1 is SGHTA and CDR2 is FQGNSA. The V end lost 4 bases, the J end lost 2 bases, and 8 bases lay between the germline ends. The CDR3 covers 13 residues. CDR3 DNA sequence: TGTGCCAGCAGCTGGGCAGTCAACACTGAAGCTTTCTTT. Encoded protein: CASSWAVNTEAFF.